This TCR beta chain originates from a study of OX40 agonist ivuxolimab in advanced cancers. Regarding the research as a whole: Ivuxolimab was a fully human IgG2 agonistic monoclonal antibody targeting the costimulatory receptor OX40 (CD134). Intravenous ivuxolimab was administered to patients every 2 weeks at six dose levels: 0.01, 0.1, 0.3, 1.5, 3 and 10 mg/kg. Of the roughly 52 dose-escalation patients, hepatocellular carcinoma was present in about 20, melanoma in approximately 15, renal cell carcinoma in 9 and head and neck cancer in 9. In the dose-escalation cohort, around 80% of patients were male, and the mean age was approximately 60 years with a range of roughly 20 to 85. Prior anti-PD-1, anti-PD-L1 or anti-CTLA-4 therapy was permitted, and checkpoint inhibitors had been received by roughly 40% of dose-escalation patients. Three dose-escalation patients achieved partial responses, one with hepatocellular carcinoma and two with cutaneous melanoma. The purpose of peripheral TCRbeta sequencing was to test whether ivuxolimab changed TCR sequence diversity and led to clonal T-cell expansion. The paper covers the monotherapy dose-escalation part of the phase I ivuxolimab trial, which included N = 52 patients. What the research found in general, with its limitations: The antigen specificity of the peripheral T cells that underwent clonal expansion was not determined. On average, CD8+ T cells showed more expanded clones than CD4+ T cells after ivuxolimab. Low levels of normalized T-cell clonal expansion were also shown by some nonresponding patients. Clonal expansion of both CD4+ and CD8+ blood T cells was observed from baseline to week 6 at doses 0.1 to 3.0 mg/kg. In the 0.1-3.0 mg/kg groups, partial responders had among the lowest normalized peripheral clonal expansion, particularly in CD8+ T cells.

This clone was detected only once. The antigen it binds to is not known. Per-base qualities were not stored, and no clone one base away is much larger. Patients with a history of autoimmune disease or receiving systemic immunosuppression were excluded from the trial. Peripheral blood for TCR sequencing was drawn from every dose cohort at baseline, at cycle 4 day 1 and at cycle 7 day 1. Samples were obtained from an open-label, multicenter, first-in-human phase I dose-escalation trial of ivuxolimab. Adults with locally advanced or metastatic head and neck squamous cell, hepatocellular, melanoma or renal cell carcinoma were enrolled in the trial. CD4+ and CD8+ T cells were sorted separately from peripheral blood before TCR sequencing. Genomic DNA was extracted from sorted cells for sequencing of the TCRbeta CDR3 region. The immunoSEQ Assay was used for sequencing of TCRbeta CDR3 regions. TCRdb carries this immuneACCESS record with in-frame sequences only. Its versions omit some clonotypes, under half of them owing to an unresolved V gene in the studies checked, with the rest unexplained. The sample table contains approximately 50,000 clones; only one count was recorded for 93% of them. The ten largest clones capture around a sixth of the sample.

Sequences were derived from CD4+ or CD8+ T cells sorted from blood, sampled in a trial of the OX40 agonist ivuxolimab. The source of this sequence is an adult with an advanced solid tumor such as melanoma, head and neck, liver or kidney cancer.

The encoded CDR3 is CASSFFWGGSNEKLFF. The DNA sequence is given as TGTGCCAGCAGCTTCTTCTGGGGGGGCTCTAATGAAAAACTGTTTTTT. The receptor chain draws on TRBV5-6 and TRBJ1-4; 6 matching bases give a weak D call of TRBD1. Including the terminal cysteine and phenylalanine, the CDR3 comprises 16 residues. Only the CDR3 part of the read is kept: 48 bases, read in frame from the first base. V is shortened by 2 bases, J by 3 bases, and the region joining them spans 14 bases. The germline V gene provides CDR1 SGHDT and CDR2 YYEEEE.